These T cell receptor beta chains were read from a single sample in a study of CD8+ T cells in alopecia areata. The protocol was immunoSEQ multiplex PCR, while the TCRdb copy is restricted to in-frame clones and leaves out a portion. Of some 150,000 clones listed, about 53% are singletons. The specimen comprised CD8+ T cells sorted from blood, sampled at week 0. Receptor source: a human donor with alopecia areata. Each CDR3 is given with its conserved first and last residue. The order of the fields is clone size, J gene, D gene, V gene, CDR3 protein, CDR3 DNA. D genes are given only for firm matches. A clone size is listed for some rows: how often the clone was seen (once, few, many), or a class if it is expanded.

clone_size: -; j_call: TRBJ1-4; d_call: -; v_call: TRBV4-3; cdr3_aa: CASSKDRNEKLFF; cdr3_nt: TGCGCCAGCAGCAAGGACAGAAATGAAAAACTGTTTTTT
clone_size: -; j_call: TRBJ2-1; d_call: -; v_call: TRBV30; cdr3_aa: CAWATSREQFF; cdr3_nt: TGTGCCTGGGCTACTAGCCGGGAGCAGTTCTTC
clone_size: -; j_call: TRBJ1-1; d_call: TRBD1; v_call: TRBV7-2; cdr3_aa: CASSSTGAEAFF; cdr3_nt: TGTGCCAGCAGCTCCACAGGGGCTGAAGCTTTCTTT
clone_size: -; j_call: TRBJ2-7; d_call: TRBD2; v_call: TRBV13; cdr3_aa: CASSLREGAYPYEQYF; cdr3_nt: TGTGCCAGCAGCTTAAGGGAGGGCGCGTATCCCTACGAGCAGTACTTC
clone_size: -; j_call: TRBJ1-1; d_call: -; v_call: TRBV4-3; cdr3_aa: CASSQGPEAFF; cdr3_nt: TGCGCCAGCAGCCAGGGACCCGAAGCTTTCTTT
clone_size: -; j_call: TRBJ1-2; d_call: -; v_call: TRBV4-3; cdr3_aa: CASSQVTGDYGYTF; cdr3_nt: TGCGCCAGCAGCCAAGTGACTGGGGACTATGGCTACACCTTC
clone_size: once; j_call: TRBJ1-4; d_call: -; v_call: TRBV2; cdr3_aa: CASSVDEKLFF; cdr3_nt: TGTGCCAGCAGCGTGGATGAAAAACTGTTTTTT
clone_size: -; j_call: TRBJ2-7; d_call: TRBD1; v_call: TRBV27; cdr3_aa: CASSARLGQGEGYEQYF; cdr3_nt: TGTGCCAGCAGCGCGAGGCTTGGACAGGGGGAGGGCTACGAGCAGTACTTC
clone_size: -; j_call: TRBJ2-7; d_call: -; v_call: TRBV7-8; cdr3_aa: CASSLDGFYEQYF; cdr3_nt: TGTGCCAGCAGCTTAGATGGCTTCTACGAGCAGTACTTC
clone_size: once; j_call: TRBJ2-5; d_call: TRBD1; v_call: TRBV13; cdr3_aa: CASTEQGEETQYF; cdr3_nt: TGTGCCAGCACCGAGCAGGGGGAAGAGACCCAGTACTTC
clone_size: once; j_call: TRBJ2-1; d_call: -; v_call: TRBV29-1; cdr3_aa: CSVEGLGEEQFF; cdr3_nt: TGCAGCGTTGAAGGGTTAGGGGAGGAGCAGTTCTTC
clone_size: -; j_call: TRBJ2-3; d_call: -; v_call: TRBV11-2; cdr3_aa: CASSLWDSGRVGTQYF; cdr3_nt: TGTGCCAGCAGCTTATGGGACTCGGGGCGAGTGGGTACGCAGTATTTT
clone_size: -; j_call: TRBJ2-1; d_call: -; v_call: TRBV7-2; cdr3_aa: CASSLQNNEQFF; cdr3_nt: TGTGCCAGCAGCTTGCAAAACAATGAGCAGTTCTTC
clone_size: -; j_call: TRBJ2-7; d_call: TRBD1; v_call: TRBV30; cdr3_aa: CAWRDRGSYEQYF; cdr3_nt: TGTGCCTGGAGGGACAGGGGCTCCTACGAGCAGTACTTC
clone_size: -; j_call: TRBJ1-2; d_call: -; v_call: TRBV4-3; cdr3_aa: CASSQLGGESTF; cdr3_nt: TGCGCCAGCAGCCAATTGGGAGGGGAAAGCACCTTC
clone_size: -; j_call: TRBJ2-3; d_call: TRBD2; v_call: TRBV4-3; cdr3_aa: CASSQDGTTGLAGGGDTQYF; cdr3_nt: TGCGCCAGCAGCCAAGATGGAACGACGGGACTAGCGGGGGGAGGGGATACGCAGTATTTT
clone_size: -; j_call: TRBJ2-3; d_call: -; v_call: TRBV30; cdr3_aa: CAWSTRSPYDTQYF; cdr3_nt: TGTGCCTGGAGTACGAGAAGTCCTTATGATACGCAGTATTTT
clone_size: few; j_call: TRBJ2-7; d_call: TRBD1; v_call: TRBV13; cdr3_aa: CASRRGQGSYEQYF; cdr3_nt: TGTGCCAGCAGACGCGGACAGGGCTCCTACGAGCAGTACTTC
clone_size: few; j_call: TRBJ2-1; d_call: TRBD1; v_call: TRBV5-6; cdr3_aa: CASSLGTGPNRPDEQFF; cdr3_nt: TGTGCCAGCAGCTTGGGGACAGGACCTAATCGACCCGATGAGCAGTTCTTC
clone_size: -; j_call: TRBJ1-2; d_call: -; v_call: TRBV9; cdr3_aa: CASSGSREDGYTF; cdr3_nt: TGTGCCAGCAGCGGTTCCAGGGAGGATGGCTACACCTTC
clone_size: -; j_call: TRBJ1-2; d_call: -; v_call: TRBV11-2; cdr3_aa: CASSSGTNYGYTF; cdr3_nt: TGTGCCAGCAGCTCCGGGACTAACTATGGCTACACCTTC
clone_size: few; j_call: TRBJ2-1; d_call: -; v_call: TRBV30; cdr3_aa: CAWSVSGGDEQFF; cdr3_nt: TGTGCCTGGAGTGTATCCGGGGGCGATGAGCAGTTCTTC
clone_size: few; j_call: TRBJ2-1; d_call: -; v_call: TRBV7-9; cdr3_aa: CASSPRMGNEQFF; cdr3_nt: TGTGCCAGCAGCCCCCGTATGGGCAATGAGCAGTTCTTC
clone_size: -; j_call: TRBJ1-2; d_call: -; v_call: TRBV30; cdr3_aa: CACGHTVMDGRYGYTF; cdr3_nt: TGTGCCTGCGGACATACTGTGATGGACGGGAGGTATGGCTACACCTTC
clone_size: few; j_call: TRBJ2-2; d_call: -; v_call: TRBV5-6; cdr3_aa: CASSFAGAGELFF; cdr3_nt: TGTGCCAGCAGCTTTGCGGGCGCCGGGGAGCTGTTTTTT
clone_size: few; j_call: TRBJ2-1; d_call: -; v_call: TRBV29-1; cdr3_aa: CSVEEPTGIGNEQFF; cdr3_nt: TGCAGCGTTGAAGAACCCACAGGGATAGGGAATGAGCAGTTCTTC
clone_size: few; j_call: TRBJ2-7; d_call: -; v_call: TRBV12-5; cdr3_aa: CASGLNTYEQYF; cdr3_nt: TGTGCTAGTGGTTTAAATACCTACGAGCAGTACTTC
clone_size: -; j_call: TRBJ2-3; d_call: TRBD2; v_call: TRBV6-4; cdr3_aa: CASSESGGGTDTQYF; cdr3_nt: TGTGCCAGCAGTGAGAGCGGGGGTGGCACAGATACGCAGTATTTT
clone_size: -; j_call: TRBJ1-2; d_call: -; v_call: TRBV28; cdr3_aa: CASSTAWATAGYTF; cdr3_nt: TGTGCCAGCAGTACCGCGTGGGCGACAGCTGGCTACACCTTC
clone_size: -; j_call: TRBJ2-2; d_call: -; v_call: TRBV15; cdr3_aa: CATSRERGNAGELFF; cdr3_nt: TGTGCCACCAGCAGGGAGAGGGGGAACGCCGGGGAGCTGTTTTTT
clone_size: -; j_call: TRBJ1-2; d_call: -; v_call: TRBV13; cdr3_aa: CASSVKTPRTGNYGYTF; cdr3_nt: TGTGCCAGCAGCGTCAAAACCCCTCGGACGGGAAACTATGGCTACACCTTC
clone_size: -; j_call: TRBJ2-2; d_call: -; v_call: TRBV30; cdr3_aa: CAWRGGGYTGELFF; cdr3_nt: TGTGCCTGGAGGGGTGGAGGGTACACCGGGGAGCTGTTTTTT
clone_size: few; j_call: TRBJ2-5; d_call: TRBD2; v_call: TRBV29-1; cdr3_aa: CSVENRGGQETQYF; cdr3_nt: TGCAGCGTTGAGAATCGGGGGGGACAAGAGACCCAGTACTTC
clone_size: -; j_call: TRBJ1-1; d_call: -; v_call: TRBV27; cdr3_aa: CASSPTPRMNTEAFF; cdr3_nt: TGTGCCAGCAGTCCGACCCCCAGGATGAACACTGAAGCTTTCTTT
clone_size: -; j_call: TRBJ2-3; d_call: -; v_call: TRBV11-1; cdr3_aa: CASSLEGRTIDTQYF; cdr3_nt: TGTGCCAGCAGCTTAGAAGGCAGGACAATAGATACGCAGTATTTT
clone_size: few; j_call: TRBJ1-1; d_call: -; v_call: TRBV5-6; cdr3_aa: CASTTVDTEAFF; cdr3_nt: TGTGCCAGCACGACAGTAGATACTGAAGCTTTCTTT